The sequence of this TCR beta chain was determined in a study of T cell responses to AZD1222 COVID-19 vaccine (dated by TCRdb to the early 2020s). As for the study more broadly: AZD1222 recipients with second doses at about 4 weeks or about 12 weeks were pooled, because spike-specific TCR depth and breadth did not differ between schedules. TCR sequencing was performed for roughly 250 trial participants, of whom around 200 were given two doses of AZD1222 and around 25 were given two doses of MenACWY control vaccine. Trial participants were enrolled by age into 18-55, 56-69 and 70-plus year subgroups, with about 150, 28 and 57 TCR-sequenced participants respectively. Study-level results and caveats: Conclusions about previously exposed vaccinees are limited, since just five or six AZD1222 recipients were seropositive for SARS-CoV-2 at baseline. Nearly half of unique spike-specific TCRs reportedly recognized epitopes outside regions mutated in the B.1.351 and B.1.1.7 variants. In the small 56-69-year group, the increase in depth fell short of significance, most likely because of low power. No day 14 peak-response samples were available, so repertoires were characterized only after the peak T cell response. Spike-specific TCR breadth and depth rose significantly after two AZD1222 doses compared with day 0 and with MenACWY recipients. The vaccine-associated CD4 TCRs covered the entire spike protein, and the dominant responses fell in regions 160-218 and 743-854. Most participants were white British and females outnumbered males, and the authors suggested that clonal diversity may have been underestimated.

Worth noting for this clone: This clone's antigen is unknown. Per-nucleotide qualities are absent, and no much larger clonotype sits a single base away.

The germline V gene specifies LGHNA as CDR1 and YNFKEQ as CDR2. The CDR3, from cysteine to phenylalanine, totals 15 residues. CDR3 DNA is the only sequence kept; it has 45 bases, read in frame from the first base. Unmatched junction bases come to 3, with V trimmed by 1 base and J by 2 bases. This sample's time point label indicates: baseline before first vaccination. The vaccinee samples were drawn from two UK trials, COV001 and COV002, one of which was a single-blind randomized controlled phase 2/3 trial testing AZD1222 (ChAdOx1 nCoV-19) in healthy adults. Trial participant PBMC samples were collected at day 0 and day 28 after the second dose for TCRbeta chain sequencing. The CDR3 regions of human TCRbeta chains were subjected to immunosequencing. For the original study's pipeline: Repertoire TCRs were checked for matches against a reference library of SARS-CoV-2-specific TCRs that had been generated using the MIRA antigen-specificity platform. Breadth meant the fraction of unique TCRs that were SARS-CoV-2-associated, whereas depth meant the fraction of total T cells that were SARS-CoV-2-associated. Using the MIRA data, each spike-specific TCR was mapped to the spike region that the TCR reacts to and placed in a CD4 or CD8 class. Log10-transformed breadth and depth values were compared by one-way ANOVA with Sidak's multiple comparisons tests. As stored in TCRdb, this immuneACCESS dataset retains in-frame rearrangements with V and J assigned. A fraction of the clones does not appear; measured against another copy, unresolved V genes explain less than half of the discrepancy, and the remainder lacks a known reason. Clone size and V and J calls were adopted from that table, with D and trimming inferred from the DNA. Here the sample has about 82,000 clones; more than 90% occur a single time. The ten biggest clones cover 5.2% of the sample.

The receptor was derived from an adult in good health. This chain joins TRBV4-2 to TRBJ2-7; TRBD2 aligns with 9 central bases. The sequenced sample was peripheral blood, obtained on day 0 of AZD1222 vaccination. The CDR3 corresponds to CASSQGLAGTYEQYF. The nucleotides are TGTGCCAGCAGCCAAGGTCTAGCGGGGACCTACGAGCAGTACTTC.